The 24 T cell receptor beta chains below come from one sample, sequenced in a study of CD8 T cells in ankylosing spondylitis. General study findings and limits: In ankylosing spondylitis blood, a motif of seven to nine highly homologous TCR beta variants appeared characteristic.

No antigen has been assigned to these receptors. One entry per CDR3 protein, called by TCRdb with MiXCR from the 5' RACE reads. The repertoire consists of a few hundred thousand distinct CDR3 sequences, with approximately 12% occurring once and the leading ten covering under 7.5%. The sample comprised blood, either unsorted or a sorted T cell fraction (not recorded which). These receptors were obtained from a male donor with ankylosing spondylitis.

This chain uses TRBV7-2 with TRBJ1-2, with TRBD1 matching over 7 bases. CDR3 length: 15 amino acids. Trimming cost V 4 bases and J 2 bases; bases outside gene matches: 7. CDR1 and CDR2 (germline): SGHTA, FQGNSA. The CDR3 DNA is TGTGCCAGCAGCTACAAGACAGGGCCAAACTATGGCTACACCTTC. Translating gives CASSYKTGPNYGYTF.

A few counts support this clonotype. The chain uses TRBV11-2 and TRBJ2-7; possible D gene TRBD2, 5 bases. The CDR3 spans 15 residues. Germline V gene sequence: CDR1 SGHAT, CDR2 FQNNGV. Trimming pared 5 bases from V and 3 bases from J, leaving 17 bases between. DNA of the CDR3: TGTGCCAGCAGCATTGAGCCGGGATTTATCTACGAGCAGTACTTC. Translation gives CASSIEPGFIYEQYF.

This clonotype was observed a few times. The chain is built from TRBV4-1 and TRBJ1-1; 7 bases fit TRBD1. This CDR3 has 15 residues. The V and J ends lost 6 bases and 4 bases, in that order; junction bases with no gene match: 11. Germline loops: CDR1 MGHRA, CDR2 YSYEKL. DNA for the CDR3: TGCGCCAGCAGTCCGTTCGACAGGGAGGGCACTGAAGCTTTCTTT. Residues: CASSPFDREGTEAFF.

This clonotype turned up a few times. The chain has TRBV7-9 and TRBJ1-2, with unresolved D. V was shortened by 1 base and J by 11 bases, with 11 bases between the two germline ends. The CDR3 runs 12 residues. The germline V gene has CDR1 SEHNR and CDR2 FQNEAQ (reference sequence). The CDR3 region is CASSLENTRYTF. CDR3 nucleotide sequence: TGTGCCAGCAGCTTAGAGAACACCCGTTACACCTTC.

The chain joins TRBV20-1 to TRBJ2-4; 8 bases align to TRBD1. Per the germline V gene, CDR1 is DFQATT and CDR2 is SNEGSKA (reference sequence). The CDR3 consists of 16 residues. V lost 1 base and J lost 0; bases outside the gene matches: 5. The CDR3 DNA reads TGCAGTGCTAGAGCCTACAGGGGGTTAGCCAAAAACATTCAGTACTTC. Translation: CSARAYRGLAKNIQYF.

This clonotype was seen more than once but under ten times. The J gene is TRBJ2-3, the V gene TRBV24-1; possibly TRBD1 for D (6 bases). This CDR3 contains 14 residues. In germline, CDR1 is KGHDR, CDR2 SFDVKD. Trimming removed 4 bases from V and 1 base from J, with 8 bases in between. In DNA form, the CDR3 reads TGTGCCACCAGTGAGGACAGACGCACAGATACGCAGTATTTT. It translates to CATSEDRRTDTQYF.

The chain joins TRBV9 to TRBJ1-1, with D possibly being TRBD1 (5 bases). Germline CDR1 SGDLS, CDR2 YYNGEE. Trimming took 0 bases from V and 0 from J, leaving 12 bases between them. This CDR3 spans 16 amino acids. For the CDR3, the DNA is TGTGCCAGCAGCGTAGGGGGAGGGGCGGTGAACACTGAAGCTTTCTTT. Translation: CASSVGGGAVNTEAFF.

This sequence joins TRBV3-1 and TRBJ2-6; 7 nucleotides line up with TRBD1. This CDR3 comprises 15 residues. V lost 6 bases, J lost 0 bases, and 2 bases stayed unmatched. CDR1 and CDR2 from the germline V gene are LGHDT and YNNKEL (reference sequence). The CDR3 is CASRKGASGANVLTF. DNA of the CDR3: TGTGCCAGCAGAAAGGGGGCCTCTGGGGCCAACGTCCTGACTTTC.

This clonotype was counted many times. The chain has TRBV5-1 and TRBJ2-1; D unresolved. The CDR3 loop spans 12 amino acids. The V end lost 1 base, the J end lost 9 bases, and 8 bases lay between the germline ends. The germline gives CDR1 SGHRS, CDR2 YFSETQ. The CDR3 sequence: CASSLLDTEQFF. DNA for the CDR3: TGCGCCAGCAGCTTGCTCGACACTGAGCAGTTCTTC.

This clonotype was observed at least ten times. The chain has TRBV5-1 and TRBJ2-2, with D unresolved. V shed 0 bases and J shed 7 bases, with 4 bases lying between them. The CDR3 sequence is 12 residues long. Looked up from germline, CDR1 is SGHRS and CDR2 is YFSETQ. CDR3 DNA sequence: TGCGCCAGCAGCTTGGGGCTCGGGGAGCTGTTTTTT. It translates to CASSLGLGELFF. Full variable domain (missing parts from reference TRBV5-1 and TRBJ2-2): KAGVTQTPRYLIKTRGQQVTLSCSPISGHRSVSWYQQTPGQGLQFLFEYFSETQRNKGNFPGRFSGRQFSNSRSEMNVSTLELGDSALYLCASSLGLGELFFGEGSRLTVL.

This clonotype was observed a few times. CDR3 sequence: CASQGQTPNYGYTF. CDR3 bases: TGTGCCAGCCAGGGACAGACGCCTAACTATGGCTACACCTTC. This chain connects TRBV2 to TRBJ1-2; 7 bases are a match to TRBD1. This CDR3 spans 14 amino acids. With V trimmed by 8 bases and J by 0 bases, 6 bases remained unmatched. CDR1 SNHLY and CDR2 FYNNEI come from the germline V gene.

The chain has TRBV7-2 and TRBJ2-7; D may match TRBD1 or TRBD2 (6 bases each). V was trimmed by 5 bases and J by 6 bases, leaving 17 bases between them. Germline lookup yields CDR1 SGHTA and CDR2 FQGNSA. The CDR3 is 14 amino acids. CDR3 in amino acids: CASSPGASEGEQYF. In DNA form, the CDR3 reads TGTGCCAGCAGCCCAGGGGCTAGCGAGGGCGAGCAGTACTTC. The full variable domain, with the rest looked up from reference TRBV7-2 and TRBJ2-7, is GAGVSQSPSNKVTEKGKDVELRCDPISGHTALYWYRQSLGQGLEFLIYFQGNSAPDKSGLPSDRFSAERTGGSVSTLTIQRTQQEDSAVYLCASSPGASEGEQYFGPGTRLTVT.

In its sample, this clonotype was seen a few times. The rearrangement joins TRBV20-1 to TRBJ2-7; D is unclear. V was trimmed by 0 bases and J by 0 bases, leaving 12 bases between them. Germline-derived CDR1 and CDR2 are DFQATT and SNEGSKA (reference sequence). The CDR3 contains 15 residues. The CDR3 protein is CSARDSSVDSYEQYF. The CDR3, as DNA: TGCAGTGCTAGAGATAGCAGCGTGGACTCCTACGAGCAGTACTTC.

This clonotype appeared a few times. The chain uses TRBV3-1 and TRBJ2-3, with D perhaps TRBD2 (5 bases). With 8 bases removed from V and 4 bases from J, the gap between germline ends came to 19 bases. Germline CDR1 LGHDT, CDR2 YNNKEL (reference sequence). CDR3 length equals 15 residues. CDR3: CASGELGYGPDTQYF. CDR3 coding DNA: TGTGCCAGCGGGGAACTAGGTTATGGGCCAGATACGCAGTATTTT.

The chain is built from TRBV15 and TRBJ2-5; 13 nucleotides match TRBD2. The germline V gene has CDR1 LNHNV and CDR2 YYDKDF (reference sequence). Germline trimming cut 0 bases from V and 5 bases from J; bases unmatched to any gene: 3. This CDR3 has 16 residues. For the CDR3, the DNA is TGTGCCACCAGCAGAGACCGGACTAGCGGGAGTGAGACCCAGTACTTC. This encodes CATSRDRTSGSETQYF.

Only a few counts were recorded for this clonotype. The CDR3 is CASSESLPSSGNTIYF. DNA for the CDR3: TGTGCCAGCAGTGAATCTCTCCCCAGCTCTGGAAACACCATATATTTT. The chain employs TRBV2 and TRBJ1-3, with D uncertain. The V and J ends lost 2 bases and 0 bases respectively, with 11 bases between them. This CDR3 has 16 residues. Per the germline V gene, CDR1 is SNHLY and CDR2 is FYNNEI. The full variable domain, with the rest looked up from reference TRBV2 and TRBJ1-3, is EPEVTQTPSHQVTQMGQEVILRCVPISNHLYFYWYRQILGQKVEFLVSFYNNEISEKSEIFDDQFSVERPDGSNFTLKIRSTKLEDSAMYFCASSESLPSSGNTIYFGEGSWLTVV.

The CDR3 loop reads CSARGTLTDTQYF. In nucleotides, the CDR3 is TGCAGTGCTCGCGGGACTTTAACAGATACGCAGTATTTT. The chain employs TRBV20-1 and TRBJ2-3; the D gene is possibly TRBD2 (6 bases). Per germline, CDR1 DFQATT and CDR2 SNEGSKA (reference sequence). V was cut by 5 bases and J by 3 bases, with 12 bases left in between. The CDR3 is 13 amino acids.

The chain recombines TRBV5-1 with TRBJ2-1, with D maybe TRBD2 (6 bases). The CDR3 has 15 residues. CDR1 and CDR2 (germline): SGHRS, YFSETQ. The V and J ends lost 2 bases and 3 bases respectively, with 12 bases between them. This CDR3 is CASSLTGLYYNEQFF. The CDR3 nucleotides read TGCGCCAGCAGCTTAACGGGACTCTACTACAATGAGCAGTTCTTC.

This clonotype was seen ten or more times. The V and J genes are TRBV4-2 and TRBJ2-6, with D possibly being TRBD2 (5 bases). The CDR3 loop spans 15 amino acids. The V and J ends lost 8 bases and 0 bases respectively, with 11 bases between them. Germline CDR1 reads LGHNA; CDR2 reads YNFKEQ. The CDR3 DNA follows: TGTGCCAGCCGCGGTGGACTCTCTGGGGCCAACGTCCTGACTTTC. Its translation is CASRGGLSGANVLTF.

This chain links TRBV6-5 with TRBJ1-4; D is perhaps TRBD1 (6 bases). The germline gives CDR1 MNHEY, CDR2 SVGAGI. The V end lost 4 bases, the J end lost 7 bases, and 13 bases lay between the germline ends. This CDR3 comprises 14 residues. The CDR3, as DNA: TGTGCCAGCAGTTCCCCAACAGGGACTGAAAAACTGTTTTTT. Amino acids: CASSSPTGTEKLFF.

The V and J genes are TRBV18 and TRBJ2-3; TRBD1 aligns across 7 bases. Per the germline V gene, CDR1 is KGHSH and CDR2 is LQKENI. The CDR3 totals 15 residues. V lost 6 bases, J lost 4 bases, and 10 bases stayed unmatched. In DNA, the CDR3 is TGTGCCAGCTCGCCTGACAGGGTTGGGGCAGATACGCAGTATTTT. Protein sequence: CASSPDRVGADTQYF.

The CDR3 coding sequence is TGTGCCAGCAGTTTGGGGGGTGGGAGGAGCTCCTACAATGAGCAGTTCTTC. It translates to CASSLGGGRSSYNEQFF. The chain combines TRBV27 with TRBJ2-1; possible D gene TRBD2, 6 bases. There are 17 residues in the CDR3. Germline V gene data show CDR1 as MNHEY and CDR2 as SMNVEV (reference sequence). V gave up 3 bases and J gave up 0 bases, with 15 bases separating them.

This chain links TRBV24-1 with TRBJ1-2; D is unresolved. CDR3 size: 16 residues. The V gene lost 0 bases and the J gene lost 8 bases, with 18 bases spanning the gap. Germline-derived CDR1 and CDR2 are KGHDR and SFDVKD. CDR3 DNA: TGTGCCACCAGTGATTTGCCTCAAGGATCCGTGGAGGGCTACACCTTC. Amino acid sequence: CATSDLPQGSVEGYTF.

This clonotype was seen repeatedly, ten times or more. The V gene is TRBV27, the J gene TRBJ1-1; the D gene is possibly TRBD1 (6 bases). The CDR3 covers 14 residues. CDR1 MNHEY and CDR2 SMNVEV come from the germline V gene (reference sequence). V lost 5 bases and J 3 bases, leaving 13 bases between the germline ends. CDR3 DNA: TGTGCCAGCAGTCCACAGGGCCCTCACACTGAAGCTTTCTTT. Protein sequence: CASSPQGPHTEAFF.